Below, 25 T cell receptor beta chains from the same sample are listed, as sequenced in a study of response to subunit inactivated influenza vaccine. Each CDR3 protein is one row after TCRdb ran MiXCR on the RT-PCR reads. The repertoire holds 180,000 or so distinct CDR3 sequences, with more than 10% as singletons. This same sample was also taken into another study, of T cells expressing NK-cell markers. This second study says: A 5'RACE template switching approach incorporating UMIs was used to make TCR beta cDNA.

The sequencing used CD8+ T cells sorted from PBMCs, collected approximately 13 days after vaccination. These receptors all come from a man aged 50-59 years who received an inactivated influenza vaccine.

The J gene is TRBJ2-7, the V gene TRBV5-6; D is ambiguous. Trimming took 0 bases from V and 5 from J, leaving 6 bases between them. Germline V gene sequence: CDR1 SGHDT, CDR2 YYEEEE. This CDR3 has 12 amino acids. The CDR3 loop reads CASSLELNEQYF. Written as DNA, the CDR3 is TGTGCCAGCAGCTTGGAGCTTAACGAGCAGTACTTC.

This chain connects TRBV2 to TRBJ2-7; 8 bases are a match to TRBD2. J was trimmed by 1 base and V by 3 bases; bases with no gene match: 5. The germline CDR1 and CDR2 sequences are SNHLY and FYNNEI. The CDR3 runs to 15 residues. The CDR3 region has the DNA TGTGCCAGCAGTGAGGAAGCGGGAGCGTCCTACGAGCAGTACTTC. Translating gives CASSEEAGASYEQYF.

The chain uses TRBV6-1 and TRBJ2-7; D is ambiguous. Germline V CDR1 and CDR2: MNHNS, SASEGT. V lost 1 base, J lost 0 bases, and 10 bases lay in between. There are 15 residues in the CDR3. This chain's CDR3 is CASSEVGFSSYEQYF. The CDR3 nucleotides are TGTGCCAGCAGTGAAGTAGGGTTCAGCTCCTACGAGCAGTACTTC.

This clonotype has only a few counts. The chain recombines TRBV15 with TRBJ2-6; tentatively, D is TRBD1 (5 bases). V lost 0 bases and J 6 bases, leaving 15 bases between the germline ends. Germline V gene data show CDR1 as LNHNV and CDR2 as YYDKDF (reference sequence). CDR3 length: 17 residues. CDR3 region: CATSRDTGLSLANVLTF. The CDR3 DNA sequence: TGTGCCACCAGCAGAGATACAGGTCTCTCTTTGGCCAACGTCCTGACTTTC.

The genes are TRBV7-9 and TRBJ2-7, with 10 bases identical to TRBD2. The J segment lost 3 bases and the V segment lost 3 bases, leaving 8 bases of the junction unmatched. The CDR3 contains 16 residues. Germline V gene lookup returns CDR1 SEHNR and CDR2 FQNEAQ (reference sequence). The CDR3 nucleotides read TGTGCCAGCAGCTTTAGGAGAACTAGCGGGATCTACGAGCAGTACTTC. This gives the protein CASSFRRTSGIYEQYF.

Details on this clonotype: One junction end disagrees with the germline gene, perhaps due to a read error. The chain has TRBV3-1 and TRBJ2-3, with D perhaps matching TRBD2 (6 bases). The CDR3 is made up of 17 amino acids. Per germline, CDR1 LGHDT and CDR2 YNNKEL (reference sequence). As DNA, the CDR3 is TGTGCCAGCAGCCAAGTGGTAGCGGTGTATAGCACGGATACGCAGTATTTT. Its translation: CASSQVVAVYSTDTQYF.

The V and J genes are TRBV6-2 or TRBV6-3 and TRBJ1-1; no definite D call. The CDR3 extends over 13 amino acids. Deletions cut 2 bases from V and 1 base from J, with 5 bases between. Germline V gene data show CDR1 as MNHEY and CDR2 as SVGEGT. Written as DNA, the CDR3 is TGTGCCAGCAGTTACATACCGAACACTGAAGCTTTCTTT. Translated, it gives CASSYIPNTEAFF.

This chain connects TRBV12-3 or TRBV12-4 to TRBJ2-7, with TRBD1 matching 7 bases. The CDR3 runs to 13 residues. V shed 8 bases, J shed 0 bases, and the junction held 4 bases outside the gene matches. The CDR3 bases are TGTGCCAGCCGACGGGACAGCTCCTACGAGCAGTACTTC. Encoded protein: CASRRDSSYEQYF.

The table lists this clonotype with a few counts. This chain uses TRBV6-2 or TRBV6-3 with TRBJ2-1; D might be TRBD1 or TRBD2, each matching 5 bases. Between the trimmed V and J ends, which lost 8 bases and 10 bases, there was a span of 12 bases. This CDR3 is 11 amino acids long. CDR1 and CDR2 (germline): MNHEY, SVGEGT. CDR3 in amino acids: CASVSRDEQFF. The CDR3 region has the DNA TGTGCCAGCGTGAGCAGGGACGAGCAGTTCTTC.

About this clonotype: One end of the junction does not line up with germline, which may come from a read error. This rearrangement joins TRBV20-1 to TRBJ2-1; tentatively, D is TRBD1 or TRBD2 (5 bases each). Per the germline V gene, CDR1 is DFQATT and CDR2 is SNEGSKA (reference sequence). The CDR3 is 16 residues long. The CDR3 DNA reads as TGCAGTGCTAGAGCGCCCTTGGGGACGTTATGGAATGCGCAGTTCTTC. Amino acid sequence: CSARAPLGTLWNAQFF.

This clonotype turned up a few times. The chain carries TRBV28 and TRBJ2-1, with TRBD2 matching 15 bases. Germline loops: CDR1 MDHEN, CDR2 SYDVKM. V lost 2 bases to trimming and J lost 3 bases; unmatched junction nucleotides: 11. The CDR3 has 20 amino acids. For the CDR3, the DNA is TGTGCCAGCAGTTTAATAGGACTAGCGGGAGGGGAAGAGCGCTACAATGAGCAGTTCTTC. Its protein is CASSLIGLAGGEERYNEQFF.

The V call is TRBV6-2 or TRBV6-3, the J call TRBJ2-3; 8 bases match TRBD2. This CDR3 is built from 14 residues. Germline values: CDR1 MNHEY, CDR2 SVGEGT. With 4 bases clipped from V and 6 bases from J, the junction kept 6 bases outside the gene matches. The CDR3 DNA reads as TGTGCCAGCAGTTTTGCGGGGGGTCTCGATACGCAGTATTTT. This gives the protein CASSFAGGLDTQYF.

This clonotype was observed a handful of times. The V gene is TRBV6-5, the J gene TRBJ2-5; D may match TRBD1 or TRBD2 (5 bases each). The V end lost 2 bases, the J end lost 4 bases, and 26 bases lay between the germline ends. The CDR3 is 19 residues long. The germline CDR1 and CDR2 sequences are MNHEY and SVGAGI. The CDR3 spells CASSYLGRDLPPRRETQYF. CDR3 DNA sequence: TGTGCCAGCAGTTACCTAGGTCGGGACCTCCCACCGCGGAGAGAGACCCAGTACTTC.

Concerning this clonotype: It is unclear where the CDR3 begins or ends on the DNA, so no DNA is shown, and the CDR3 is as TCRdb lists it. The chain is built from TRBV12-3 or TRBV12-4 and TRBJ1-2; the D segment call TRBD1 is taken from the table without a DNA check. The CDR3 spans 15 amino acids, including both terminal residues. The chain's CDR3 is CASFGPGQKSYGYTF.

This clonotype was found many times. CDR3 DNA sequence: TGTGCCAGCAGCTTAGGGGCGGGAGCTAGCACAGATACGCAGTATTTT. This gives the protein CASSLGAGASTDTQYF. The rearrangement uses TRBV7-6 and TRBJ2-3; 7 positions match TRBD2. Per germline, CDR1 SGHVS and CDR2 FNYEAQ. The V gene end was trimmed by 1 base and the J gene end by 0 bases; junction bases not matched to a gene: 4. This CDR3 comprises 16 residues.

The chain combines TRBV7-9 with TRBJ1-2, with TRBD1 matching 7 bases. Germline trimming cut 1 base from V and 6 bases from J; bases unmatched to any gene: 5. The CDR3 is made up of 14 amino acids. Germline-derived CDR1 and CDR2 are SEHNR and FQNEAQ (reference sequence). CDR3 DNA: TGTGCCAGCAGCTTAGGCATTACAGGGGATGGCTACACCTTC. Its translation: CASSLGITGDGYTF.

The CDR3 loop reads CASSGGDLEQYF. In DNA form, the CDR3 reads TGTGCCAGCAGCGGGGGGGATCTCGAGCAGTACTTC. The J gene is TRBJ2-7, the V gene TRBV7-8; 7 bases are shared with TRBD2. Germline V gene sequence: CDR1 SGHVS, CDR2 FQNEAQ. The CDR3 sequence is 12 residues long. V shed 5 bases, J shed 6 bases, and the junction held 4 bases outside the gene matches.

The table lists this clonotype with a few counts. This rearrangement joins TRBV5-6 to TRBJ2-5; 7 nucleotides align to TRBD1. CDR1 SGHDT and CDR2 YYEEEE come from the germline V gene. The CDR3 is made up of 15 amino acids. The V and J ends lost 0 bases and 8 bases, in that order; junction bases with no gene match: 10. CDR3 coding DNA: TGTGCCAGCAGCTTGGCTCTTAGGACAGGAGGAACCCAGTACTTC. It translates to CASSLALRTGGTQYF.

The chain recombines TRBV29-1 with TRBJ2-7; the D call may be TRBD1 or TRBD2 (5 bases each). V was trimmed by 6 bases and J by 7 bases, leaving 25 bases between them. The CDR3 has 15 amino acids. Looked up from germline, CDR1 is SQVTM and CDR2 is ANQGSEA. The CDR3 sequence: CSVETGTEKGWEQYF. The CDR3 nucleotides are TGCAGCGTAGAGACTGGGACGGAAAAGGGATGGGAGCAGTACTTC.

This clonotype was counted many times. DNA for the CDR3: TGTGCCAGCAGCCCATTTGAGGGGTCCAATCAGCCCCAGCATTTT. It translates to CASSPFEGSNQPQHF. The chain carries TRBV7-6 and TRBJ1-5, with a possible D match to TRBD1 (5 bases). Germline lookup yields CDR1 SGHVS and CDR2 FNYEAQ. CDR3 length equals 15 residues. Trimming took 5 bases from V and 3 from J, leaving 14 bases between them.

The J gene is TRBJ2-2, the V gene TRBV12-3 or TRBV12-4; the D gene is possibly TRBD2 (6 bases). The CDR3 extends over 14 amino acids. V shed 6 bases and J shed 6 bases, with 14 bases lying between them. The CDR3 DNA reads TGTGCCAGCAGCCCGATCCTAGCGCCCGGGGAGCTGTTTTTT. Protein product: CASSPILAPGELFF.

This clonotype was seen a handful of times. CDR3 residues: CSARDELDRYEQYF. In nucleotides, the CDR3 is TGCAGTGCTAGAGACGAACTAGACCGTTACGAGCAGTACTTC. The rearrangement joins TRBV20-1 to TRBJ2-7, with D maybe TRBD2 (5 bases). Trimming pared 0 bases from V and 4 bases from J, leaving 13 bases between. The CDR3 is made up of 14 amino acids. Germline lookup yields CDR1 DFQATT and CDR2 SNEGSKA (reference sequence).

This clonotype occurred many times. The CDR3 spells CASSPHERDERDLSGGRTDTQYF. CDR3 coding DNA: TGTGCCAGCAGTCCCCACGAGAGGGATGAGCGGGACCTCTCCGGGGGTCGGACAGATACGCAGTATTTT. The J gene is TRBJ2-3, the V gene TRBV6-4; the match to TRBD2 covers 7 bases. In germline, CDR1 is MRHNA, CDR2 SNTAGT. CDR3 length: 23 residues. The junction had 32 bases not matched to a gene; V was cut back by 5 bases and J by 3 bases.

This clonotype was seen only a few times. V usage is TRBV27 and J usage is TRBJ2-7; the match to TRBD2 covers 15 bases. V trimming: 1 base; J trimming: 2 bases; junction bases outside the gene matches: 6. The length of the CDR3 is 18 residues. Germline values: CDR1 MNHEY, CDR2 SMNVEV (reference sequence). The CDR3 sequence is CASSLYGTSGRSPYEQYF. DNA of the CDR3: TGTGCCAGCAGTTTATATGGGACTAGCGGGAGGAGTCCCTACGAGCAGTACTTC.

This CDR3 is CASSLLGRVDTGELFF. The CDR3 DNA reads TGTGCCAGCAGCTTACTAGGCAGGGTCGACACCGGGGAGCTGTTTTTT. The chain carries TRBV28 and TRBJ2-2; D may correspond to TRBD1 or TRBD2 (5 bases each). Looked up from germline, CDR1 is MDHEN and CDR2 is SYDVKM. The CDR3 is made up of 16 amino acids. Trimming removed 6 bases from V and 3 bases from J, with 17 bases in between.